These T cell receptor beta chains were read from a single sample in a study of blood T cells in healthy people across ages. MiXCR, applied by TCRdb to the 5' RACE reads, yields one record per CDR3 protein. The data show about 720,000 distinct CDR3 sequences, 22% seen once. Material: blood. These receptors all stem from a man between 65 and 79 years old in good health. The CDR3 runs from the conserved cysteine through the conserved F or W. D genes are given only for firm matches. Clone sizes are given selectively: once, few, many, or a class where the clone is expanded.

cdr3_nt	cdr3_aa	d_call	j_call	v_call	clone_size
TGTGCCAAGGGACGTACCTACTCTGGGGCCAACGTCCTGACTTTC	CAKGRTYSGANVLTF	NA	TRBJ2-6	TRBV2	NA
TGTGCCACGGAGGACTATAGGGAGACCCAGTACTTC	CATEDYRETQYF	NA	TRBJ2-5	TRBV3-1	NA
TGTGCCAGCAGACCGACGTTTCCTGGCTACACCTTC	CASRPTFPGYTF	NA	TRBJ1-2	TRBV12-3/TRBV12-4	NA
TGTGCCCGGAGTGATCCCCCCACAGGGGGCCGATATGGCTACACCTTC	CARSDPPTGGRYGYTF	TRBD1	TRBJ1-2	TRBV30	NA
TGCGCCAGCAGCCAAGAATGGCCGGGGGGGGCGTACAATGAGCAGTTCTTC	CASSQEWPGGAYNEQFF	TRBD2	TRBJ2-1	TRBV4-1	few
TGTGCCAGCAGGCAAAGAGGCTCCAGGTACCAAGAGACCCAGTACTTC	CASRQRGSRYQETQYF	NA	TRBJ2-5	TRBV5-5	NA
TGCAGCGCTCTCAAGGGGGACCCTGAAGCTTTCTTT	CSALKGDPEAFF	NA	TRBJ1-1	TRBV29-1	NA
TGCAGTGCTTTCGAGGGAATCCAGCCCCAGCATTTT	CSAFEGIQPQHF	NA	TRBJ1-5	TRBV20-1	NA
TGTGCCAGTAGTACCAACAGGGGGGGCTACAATGAGCAGTTCTTC	CASSTNRGGYNEQFF	NA	TRBJ2-1	TRBV19	few
TGCAGTGCTAGTGTGCCTAGCGCCCCCGATGGGACCCAGTACTTC	CSASVPSAPDGTQYF	NA	TRBJ2-5	TRBV20-1	few